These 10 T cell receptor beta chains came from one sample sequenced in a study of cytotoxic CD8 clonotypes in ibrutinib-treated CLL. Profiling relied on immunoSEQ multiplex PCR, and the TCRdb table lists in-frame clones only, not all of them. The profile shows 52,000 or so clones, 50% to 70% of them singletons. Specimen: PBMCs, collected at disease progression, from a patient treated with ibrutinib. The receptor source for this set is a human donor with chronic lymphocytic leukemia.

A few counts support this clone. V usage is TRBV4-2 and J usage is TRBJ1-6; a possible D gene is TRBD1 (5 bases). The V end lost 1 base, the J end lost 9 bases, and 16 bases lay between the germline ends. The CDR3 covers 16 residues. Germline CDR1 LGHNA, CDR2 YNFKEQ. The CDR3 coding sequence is TGTGCCAGCAGCCAAGTGGGAGGGGAGGGGTCTTCACCCCTCCACTTT. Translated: CASSQVGGEGSSPLHF.

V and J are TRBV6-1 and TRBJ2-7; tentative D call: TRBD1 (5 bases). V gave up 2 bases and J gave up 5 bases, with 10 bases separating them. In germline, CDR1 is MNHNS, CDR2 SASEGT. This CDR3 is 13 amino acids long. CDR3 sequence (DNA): TGTGCCAGCAGTGAAAACGGCAGGGACGAGCAGTACTTC. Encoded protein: CASSENGRDEQYF.

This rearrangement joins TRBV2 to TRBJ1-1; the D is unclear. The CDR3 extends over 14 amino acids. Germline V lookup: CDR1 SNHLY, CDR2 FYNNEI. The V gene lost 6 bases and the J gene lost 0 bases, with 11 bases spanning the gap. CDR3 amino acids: CASRPQGMNTEAFF. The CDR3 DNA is TGTGCCAGCAGGCCTCAAGGGATGAACACTGAAGCTTTCTTT.

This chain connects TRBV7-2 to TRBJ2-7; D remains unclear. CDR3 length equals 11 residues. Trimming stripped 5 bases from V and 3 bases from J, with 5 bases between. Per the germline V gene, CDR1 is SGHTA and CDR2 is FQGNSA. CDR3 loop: CASSALYEQYF. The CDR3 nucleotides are TGTGCCAGCAGCGCCCTCTACGAGCAGTACTTC. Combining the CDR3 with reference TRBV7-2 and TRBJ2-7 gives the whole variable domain GAGVSQSPSNKVTEKGKDVELRCDPISGHTALYWYRQSLGQGLEFLIYFQGNSAPDKSGLPSDRFSAERTGGSVSTLTIQRTQQEDSAVYLCASSALYEQYFGPGTRLTVT.

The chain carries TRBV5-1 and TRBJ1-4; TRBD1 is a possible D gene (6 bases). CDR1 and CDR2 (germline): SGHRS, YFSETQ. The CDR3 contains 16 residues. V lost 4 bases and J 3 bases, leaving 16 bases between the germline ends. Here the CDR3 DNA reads TGCGCCAGCAGCGACACCACACGACAGGCTAATGAAAAACTGTTTTTT. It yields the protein CASSDTTRQANEKLFF.

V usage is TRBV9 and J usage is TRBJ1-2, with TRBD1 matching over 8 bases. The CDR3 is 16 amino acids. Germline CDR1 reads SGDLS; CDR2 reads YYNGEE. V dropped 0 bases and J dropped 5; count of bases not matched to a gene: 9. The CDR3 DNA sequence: TGTGCCAGCAGCGTAGAACACCAGGGGGCGCGTTATGGCTACACCTTC. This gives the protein CASSVEHQGARYGYTF.

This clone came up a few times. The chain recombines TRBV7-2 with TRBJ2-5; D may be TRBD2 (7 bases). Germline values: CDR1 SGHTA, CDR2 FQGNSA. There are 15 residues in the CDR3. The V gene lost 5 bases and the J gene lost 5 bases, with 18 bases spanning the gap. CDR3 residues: CASSGGGGLAETQYF. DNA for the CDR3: TGTGCCAGCAGCGGCGGCGGGGGCCTAGCGGAGACCCAGTACTTC. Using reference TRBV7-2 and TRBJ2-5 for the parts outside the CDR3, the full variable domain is GAGVSQSPSNKVTEKGKDVELRCDPISGHTALYWYRQSLGQGLEFLIYFQGNSAPDKSGLPSDRFSAERTGGSVSTLTIQRTQQEDSAVYLCASSGGGGLAETQYFGPGTRLLVL.

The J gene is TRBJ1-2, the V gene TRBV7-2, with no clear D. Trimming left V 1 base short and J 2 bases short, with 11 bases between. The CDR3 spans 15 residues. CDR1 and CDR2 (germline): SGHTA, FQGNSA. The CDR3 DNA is TGTGCCAGCAGCTTAGTATCCCAAGGGAACTATGGCTACACCTTC. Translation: CASSLVSQGNYGYTF.

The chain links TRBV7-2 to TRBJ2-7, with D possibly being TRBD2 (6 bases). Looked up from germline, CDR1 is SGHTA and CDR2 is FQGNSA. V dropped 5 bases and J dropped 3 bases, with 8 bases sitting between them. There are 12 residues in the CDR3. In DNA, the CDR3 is TGTGCCAGCAGCCCTAGCGTCTACGAGCAGTACTTC. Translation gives CASSPSVYEQYF.

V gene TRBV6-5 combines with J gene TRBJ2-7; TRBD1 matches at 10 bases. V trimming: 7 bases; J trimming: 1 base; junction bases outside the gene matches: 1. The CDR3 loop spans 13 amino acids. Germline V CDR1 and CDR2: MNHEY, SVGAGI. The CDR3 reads CASKGQGSYEQYF. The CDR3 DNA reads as TGTGCCAGCAAGGGACAGGGGTCCTACGAGCAGTACTTC.